This T cell receptor (beta chain) was found in a study of blood T cell repertoires in COVID-19. Study at large: There were acute and convalescent COVID-19 samples, and they came from the United States, Italy and Spain.

Under the authors' procedure: Nucleated cell number was recorded as an estimate derived from reference gene primer amplification. TCRdb's table, derived via immunoSEQ multiplex PCR, lists solely in-frame clones and lacks some. For V, J and clone size, that table is used; D and trimming come from the DNA. This table has over 200,000 clones, roughly 82% appearing once. Germline CDR1 reads MNHEY; CDR2 reads SMNVEV (reference sequence). There are 14 residues in the CDR3. The V gene end was trimmed by 6 bases and the J gene end by 2 bases; junction bases not matched to a gene: 3. The receptor comes from a man aged 35 to 55 who had recovered from COVID-19. This chain uses TRBV27 with TRBJ1-3; TRBD1 matches at 8 bases. The sample comprised peripheral blood. The DNA for the CDR3 is TGTGCCAGCAGGGAACAGGGGGCTGGAAACACCATATATTTT. Translating it yields CASREQGAGNTIYF.